This T cell receptor (beta chain) originates from a study of radiotherapy plus CTLA-4 blockade in lung cancer. CDR1 is MGHRA and CDR2 is YSYEKL in the germline V gene. The CDR3 extends over 17 amino acids. The germline V and J ends were trimmed by 1 base and 5 bases, with 15 bases remaining between them. Study conclusions and caveats: Reported findings show early blood T cell clone dynamics, with interferon-beta, best predicted response.

This clone appeared a few times. Its specificity is unknown. Method: immunoSEQ multiplex PCR; TCRdb's copy keeps in-frame clones and lacks some. The sample yields tens of thousands of clones, roughly 77% seen once. This chain links TRBV4-1 with TRBJ1-6; D is ambiguous. The specimen comprised peripheral blood, sampled from a patient treated with radiotherapy plus ipilimumab. The receptor was derived from a human donor with non-small cell lung cancer who had a complete response to radiotherapy plus ipilimumab. CDR3 amino acids: CASSQGSGPGDNSPLHF. CDR3 sequence (DNA): TGCGCCAGCAGCCAAGGCAGTGGTCCCGGGGATAATTCACCCCTCCACTTT.